Sequencing of this T cell receptor beta chain was carried out in a study of OX40 agonist ivuxolimab in advanced cancers. Study information: Partial responses were seen in three patients, one with hepatocellular carcinoma and two with cutaneous melanoma.

The CDR3 contains 10 residues. Germline V gene lookup returns CDR1 MNHEY and CDR2 SMNVEV (reference sequence). V was pared by 10 bases and J by 6 bases, with 10 bases between. TCRdb keeps only in-frame clones here, not all; method: immunoSEQ multiplex PCR. The data show approximately 70,000 clones, with 85% to 95% seen just once and over 4.5% held by the top ten. This specimen consisted of CD4+ or CD8+ T cells sorted from blood, obtained in a trial of the OX40 agonist ivuxolimab. The chain has TRBV27 and TRBJ2-7; D may match TRBD1 or TRBD2 (5 bases each). This TCR derives from an adult with an advanced solid tumor such as melanoma, head and neck, liver or kidney cancer. This chain's CDR3 is CATGTTEQYF. CDR3 bases: TGTGCCACGGGGACCACCGAGCAGTACTTC.